This T cell receptor beta chain was sequenced during a study of cytomegalovirus exposure and HLA in healthy donors. Germline-derived CDR1 and CDR2 are PRHDT and FYEKMQ (reference sequence). The V end lost 3 bases, the J end lost 2 bases, and 10 bases lay between the germline ends. The CDR3 contains 15 residues. The PCR was carried out with 60 Vbeta primers and 13 Jbeta primers. Some clones are missing from TCRdb's copy, which holds only in-frame ones; the method was immunoSEQ multiplex PCR. The table lists about 170,000 clones, roughly 84% of them singletons. The TCR originated in a male donor in good health and CMV-seronegative. The chain recombines TRBV13 with TRBJ1-4; D call uncertain. Sample: PBMCs. DNA for the CDR3: TGTGCCAGCAGCTTTGGGGAGGTTACTAATGAAAAACTGTTTTTT. Amino acids: CASSFGEVTNEKLFF.